The next 23 T cell receptor beta chains were all read from a single sample in a study of T cell responses to AZD1222 COVID-19 vaccine. Clones were read by immunoSEQ multiplex PCR, and TCRdb kept only the in-frame ones, dropping some. The sample has roughly 150,000 clones, approximately 90% seen once. Here the sequenced sample was peripheral blood, taken on day 0 of AZD1222 vaccination. The source of these receptors is an adult in good health.

V is TRBV5-4 and J is TRBJ2-7; D possibly corresponds to TRBD1 (5 bases). V lost 4 bases and J lost 2, with 16 bases in between. The CDR3 is made up of 15 amino acids. In germline, CDR1 is SGHNT, CDR2 YYREEE (reference sequence). The CDR3 here is CASSPPAGSPYEQYF. For the CDR3, the DNA is TGTGCCAGCAGCCCGCCGGCAGGGTCACCCTACGAGCAGTACTTC.

The J gene is TRBJ1-2, the V gene TRBV5-6, with a weak D call TRBD1 (6 bases). The germline gives CDR1 SGHDT, CDR2 YYEEEE. The length of the CDR3 is 16 residues. The V end lost 2 bases, the J end lost 1 base, and 15 bases lay between the germline ends. CDR3 sequence reads: CASSFGGRGGNYGYTF. In nucleotides, the CDR3 is TGTGCCAGCAGCTTTGGGGGGCGGGGAGGTAACTATGGCTACACCTTC.

The V gene is TRBV7-9, the J gene TRBJ1-1, with D uncertain. V was pared by 4 bases and J by 0 bases, with 3 bases between. CDR1 is SEHNR, CDR2 FQNEAQ, per germline (reference sequence). CDR3 length equals 12 residues. The CDR3 here is CASSWMNTEAFF. DNA of the CDR3: TGTGCCAGCAGCTGGATGAACACTGAAGCTTTCTTT. Based on the CDR3 plus reference TRBV7-9 and TRBJ1-1, the full variable domain is DTGVSQNPRHKITKRGQNVTFRCDPISEHNRLYWYRQTLGQGPEFLTYFQNEAQLEKSRLLSDRFSAERPKGSFSTLEIQRTEQGDSAMYLCASSWMNTEAFFGQGTRLTVV.

This clone was detected only a few times. This rearrangement joins TRBV19 to TRBJ1-2; a weak D match, TRBD1 (5 bases). The germline V gene encodes CDR1 LNHDA and CDR2 SQIVND (reference sequence). The length of the CDR3 is 14 residues. Trimming shortened V by 6 bases and J by 1 base, and 12 bases separated the two germline ends. This CDR3 is CASRPGLNNYGYTF. CDR3 in DNA: TGTGCCAGTAGGCCGGGACTCAATAACTATGGCTACACCTTC.

This CDR3 is CAISESTGPNQPQHF. CDR3 DNA: TGTGCCATCAGTGAGTCGACTGGCCCCAATCAGCCCCAGCATTTT. V usage is TRBV10-3 and J usage is TRBJ1-5; D is unclear. Germline V gene sequence: CDR1 ENHRY, CDR2 SYGVKD. The V end lost 0 bases, the J end lost 3 bases, and 9 bases lay between the germline ends. The CDR3 has 15 amino acids.

V usage is TRBV18 and J usage is TRBJ2-3; D might be TRBD2 (5 bases). Looked up from germline, CDR1 is KGHSH and CDR2 is LQKENI. V lost 6 bases and J lost 5, with 12 bases in between. The CDR3 totals 13 residues. The CDR3 sequence: CASSLAIEDTQYF. For the CDR3, the DNA is TGTGCCAGCTCGCTAGCCATAGAAGATACGCAGTATTTT.

The sample holds a few counts of this clone. Other DNA sequences within the sample encode an identical CDR3. The V gene is TRBV7-9, the J gene TRBJ1-2, with 7 bases fitting TRBD1. V was pared by 5 bases and J by 2 bases, with 2 bases of the junction left unmatched. This CDR3 region has 13 residues. Germline CDR1 reads SEHNR; CDR2 reads FQNEAQ (reference sequence). CDR3 residues: CASSRDSNYGYTF. For the CDR3, the DNA is TGTGCCAGCAGCCGGGACAGCAACTATGGCTACACCTTC.

This clone appeared a single time. This sequence joins TRBV10-3 and TRBJ2-5; D unresolved. Germline V gene data show CDR1 as ENHRY and CDR2 as SYGVKD. The CDR3 consists of 14 residues. The ends were cut back, 2 bases at V and 5 bases at J, with 12 bases in the middle. The CDR3 nucleotides are TGTGCCATCAGTGAGCCAGATATTCGGGAGACCCAGTACTTC. It is translated as CAISEPDIRETQYF.

The chain recombines TRBV30 with TRBJ1-1; a possible D gene is TRBD1 (5 bases). Germline assignment: CDR1 GTSNPN and CDR2 SVGIG (reference sequence). Trimming removed 0 bases at V and 1 base at J, with 6 bases between. The CDR3 is made up of 13 amino acids. The chain's CDR3 is CAWSVQENTEAFF. CDR3 nucleotides: TGTGCCTGGAGTGTACAGGAGAACACTGAAGCTTTCTTT.

The rearrangement links TRBV7-6 to TRBJ2-7; 11 bases are shared with TRBD1. The CDR3 is made up of 15 amino acids. V was pared by 4 bases and J by 2 bases, with 4 bases of the junction left unmatched. Germline CDR1 SGHVS, CDR2 FNYEAQ. CDR3 DNA sequence: TGTGCCAGCAGCTCACCGGGACAGGGGGCCTACGAGCAGTACTTC. It encodes CASSSPGQGAYEQYF.

This chain connects TRBV4-2 to TRBJ2-1; D is undetermined. CDR1 and CDR2 (germline): LGHNA, YNFKEQ. The length of the CDR3 is 15 residues. The V end lost 7 bases, the J end lost 0 bases, and 13 bases lay between the germline ends. The DNA of the CDR3 is TGTGCCAGCACCGAGGCGGCTAGCTCCTACAATGAGCAGTTCTTC. It specifies CASTEAASSYNEQFF.

The genes are TRBV18 and TRBJ2-1; D is unresolved. Germline CDR1 is KGHSH and CDR2 is LQKENI. This CDR3 region has 15 residues. V lost 3 bases to trimming and J lost 0 bases, with 9 bases between them. CDR3 sequence (DNA): TGTGCCAGCTCACCTATGGTCTACTCCTACAATGAGCAGTTCTTC. Its protein is CASSPMVYSYNEQFF.

V gene TRBV9 combines with J gene TRBJ2-2; TRBD2 might be the D (5 bases). This CDR3 contains 16 residues. Germline assignment: CDR1 SGDLS and CDR2 YYNGEE. Trimming removed 0 bases from V and 0 bases from J, with 9 bases in between. The CDR3 region is CASSVGSGANTGELFF. The CDR3 DNA sequence: TGTGCCAGCAGCGTAGGGAGCGGAGCGAACACCGGGGAGCTGTTTTTT.

The chain links TRBV29-1 to TRBJ1-2, with 8 bases identical to TRBD1. This CDR3 has 13 amino acids. V shed 7 bases, J shed 2 bases, and the junction held 6 bases outside the gene matches. Germline CDR1 is SQVTM and CDR2 is ANQGSEA. CDR3 bases: TGCAGCGCTTACAGGGGGGGCAACTATGGCTACACCTTC. It yields the protein CSAYRGGNYGYTF.

This chain uses TRBV5-5 with TRBJ1-1, with TRBD1 identical over 9 bases. Trimming removed 4 bases from V and 5 bases from J; junction bases left unmatched: 12. CDR1 is SGHKS and CDR2 is YYEKEE in the germline V gene (reference sequence). The CDR3 is 16 amino acids. The CDR3 spells CASSPGLGQGLTEAFF. DNA for the CDR3: TGTGCCAGCAGCCCCGGGTTGGGACAGGGACTTACTGAAGCTTTCTTT.

CDR3 coding DNA: TGTGCCTGGGCAGCTAGCGGGGGGGCCGACATTCAGTACTTC. Its translation: CAWAASGGADIQYF. The chain is built from TRBV30 and TRBJ2-4; 12 positions agree with TRBD2. Per the germline V gene, CDR1 is GTSNPN and CDR2 is SVGIG (reference sequence). V gave up 5 bases and J gave up 8 bases; unmatched junction bases: 7. This CDR3 contains 14 residues.

V is TRBV6-5 and J is TRBJ1-2, with 9 bases fitting TRBD1. Germline V gene lookup returns CDR1 MNHEY and CDR2 SVGAGI. V shed 6 bases, J shed 5 bases, and the junction held 10 bases outside the gene matches. There are 15 residues in the CDR3. This chain's CDR3 is CASRNKDRGSYGYTF. DNA for the CDR3: TGTGCCAGCAGAAATAAGGACAGGGGATCTTATGGCTACACCTTC.

V usage is TRBV7-2 and J usage is TRBJ2-7, with 9 bases identical to TRBD1. V dropped 5 bases and J dropped 7; count of bases not matched to a gene: 12. The germline gives CDR1 SGHTA, CDR2 FQGNSA. This CDR3 spans 15 amino acids. In DNA, the CDR3 is TGTGCCAGCAGCCCCGCTAGGGGACAGGGAGGAGAGCAGTACTTC. Translating gives CASSPARGQGGEQYF.

The chain joins TRBV5-6 to TRBJ1-6; D is unclear. The CDR3 extends over 13 amino acids. V was shortened by 3 bases and J by 7 bases, with 8 bases between the two germline ends. Germline V gene data show CDR1 as SGHDT and CDR2 as YYEEEE. CDR3 protein: CASSWVGNSPLHF. Written as DNA, the CDR3 is TGTGCCAGCAGCTGGGTGGGGAATTCACCCCTCCACTTT.

This chain joins TRBV6-2 or TRBV6-3 and TRBJ2-7, with 11 bases fitting TRBD2. Per the germline V gene, CDR1 is MNHEY and CDR2 is SVGEGT. Trimming removed 4 bases from V and 3 bases from J; junction bases left unmatched: 17. CDR3 length: 19 residues. As DNA, the CDR3 is TGTGCCAGCAGTTCCGCCGGAGTATCTAGCGGGAGGCCCCTCTACGAGCAGTACTTC. It yields the protein CASSSAGVSSGRPLYEQYF.

CDR3 nucleotides: TGTGCCTGGACGCGGGGGGGGAACTATGGCTACACCTTC. It translates to CAWTRGGNYGYTF. The chain has TRBV30 and TRBJ1-2; D may be TRBD1 (5 bases). The CDR3 spans 13 residues. Germline V CDR1 and CDR2: GTSNPN, SVGIG (reference sequence). Trimming took off 4 bases at V and 2 bases at J, with 11 bases between the two ends.

This clone was counted between two and nine times. The V gene is TRBV3-1 (or the pseudogene TRBV3-2), the J gene TRBJ1-1; maybe TRBD1 (5 bases). The V end lost 4 bases, the J end lost 7 bases, and 10 bases lay between the germline ends. Germline loops: CDR1 LGHDT, CDR2 YNNKEL (reference sequence). The CDR3 runs 12 residues. CDR3 amino acids: CASSPVGGEAFF. The CDR3, as DNA: TGTGCCAGCAGCCCGGTGGGGGGTGAAGCTTTCTTT.

The chain links TRBV6-5 to TRBJ1-1, with 9 bases that match TRBD1. The ends lost 5 bases at V and 6 bases at J; junction bases unmatched: 10. The CDR3 runs to 15 residues. Germline V gene lookup returns CDR1 MNHEY and CDR2 SVGAGI. This chain's CDR3 is CASSPKTGGTAEAFF. Written as DNA, the CDR3 is TGTGCCAGCAGTCCTAAGACAGGGGGAACTGCTGAAGCTTTCTTT.